This T cell receptor (beta chain) was identified during a study of neurological immune-mediated disorders. Study-level findings and limits: It was the repertoires of 18 of 34 multiple sclerosis patients that phylogenetic grouping placed in one related-CDR3 cluster, which is a possible signature.

One entry per CDR3 protein, called by TCRdb with MiXCR from the 5' RACE reads. The data show 65,000 to 90,000 distinct CDR3 sequences, 2.5% to 3.5% seen once. This clonotype was recorded at least ten times. The target antigen is unknown. Germline V lookup: CDR1 LGHNA, CDR2 YSLEER. The CDR3 sequence is 16 residues long. With 0 bases removed from V and 9 bases from J, the gap between germline ends came to 15 bases. Sequences were obtained from PBMCs. The TCR sequence derives from a woman between 45 and 65 years old with multiple sclerosis. The V gene is TRBV4-3, the J gene TRBJ1-6; D is possibly TRBD1 (6 bases). The CDR3 DNA follows: TGCGCCAGCAGCCAAGAGGCAGGGGAGAGGATTTCACCCCTCCACTTT. It codes for CASSQEAGERISPLHF.